These T cell receptor beta chains were read from a single sample in a study of cytomegalovirus exposure and HLA in healthy donors. TCRdb's table, derived via immunoSEQ multiplex PCR, lists solely in-frame clones and lacks some. The profile covers tens of thousands of clones, with over 75% appearing a single time and less than 9.5% taken by the ten largest. The sequenced sample was PBMCs. The receptors were gathered from a man in his thirties or forties in good health and CMV-seronegative. Each CDR3 is given with its conserved first and last residue. A D gene is named only where the DNA matches it firmly. Size tells how often a clone was seen (once, few, many) or the class of an expanded clone, and some rows leave it out.

TRBD1	TRBV7-2	TRBJ1-5	.	CASSRDRDQPQHF	TGTGCCAGCAGCCGGGACAGGGACCAGCCCCAGCATTTT
TRBD2	TRBV6-4	TRBJ2-4	.	CASSGRVLAISPVDKNIQYF	TGTGCCAGCAGTGGACGGGTACTAGCGATTTCCCCGGTCGACAAAAACATTCAGTACTTC
TRBD2	TRBV10-1	TRBJ2-5	once	CASSDSTSGRQETQYF	TGCGCCAGCAGTGATTCCACTAGCGGGAGACAAGAGACCCAGTACTTC
TRBD1	TRBV5-8	TRBJ1-2	.	CASSTRTGMMYGYTF	TGTGCCAGCAGCACAAGGACAGGGATGATGTATGGCTACACCTTC
TRBD1	TRBV5-1	TRBJ2-2	.	CASSVTGATGELFF	TGCGCCAGCAGCGTAACAGGGGCCACCGGGGAGCTGTTTTTT
.	TRBV9	TRBJ1-2	.	CASSVGLTVAEDYGYTF	TGTGCCAGCAGCGTAGGGTTAACTGTCGCAGAGGACTATGGCTACACCTTC
TRBD1	TRBV30	TRBJ2-7	.	CAWGTGTGGYEQYF	TGTGCCTGGGGAACCGGGACAGGGGGCTACGAGCAGTACTTC
.	TRBV5-1	TRBJ1-2	.	CASSLGHVENYGYTF	TGCGCCAGCAGCTTGGGACACGTCGAGAACTATGGCTACACCTTC
TRBD1	TRBV27	TRBJ1-5	.	CASRPRQGHQPQHF	TGTGCCAGCAGACCCCGACAGGGCCATCAGCCCCAGCATTTT
TRBD1	TRBV9	TRBJ2-7	.	CASSRSFRTGLGEQYF	TGTGCCAGCAGCCGGTCGTTCCGGACAGGGTTAGGCGAGCAGTACTTC
TRBD2	TRBV5-1	TRBJ2-2	.	CASRMTSGRGAGELFF	TGCGCCAGCAGAATGACTAGCGGGAGAGGGGCCGGGGAGCTGTTTTTT
TRBD1	TRBV6-5	TRBJ1-1	.	CASKRGLENTEAFF	TGTGCCTCAAAGAGGGGGCTGGAGAACACTGAAGCTTTCTTT
TRBD1	TRBV6-6	TRBJ1-2	.	CASRDRGRGGYTF	TGTGCCAGCAGGGACAGGGGCCGGGGTGGCTACACCTTC
.	TRBV7-3	TRBJ1-1	.	CASSSQGNTEAFF	TGTGCCAGCAGCTCCCAGGGGAACACTGAAGCTTTCTTT
.	TRBV11-2	TRBJ1-2	once	CASAPRRNYGYTF	TGTGCCAGCGCCCCTAGGCGTAACTATGGCTACACCTTC
.	TRBV5-5	TRBJ1-4	.	CASSLIGREKLFF	TGTGCCAGCAGCTTGATTGGGAGAGAAAAACTGTTTTTT
TRBD2	TRBV4-2	TRBJ2-7	.	CASSPRTSGITYEQYF	TGTGCCAGCAGCCCACGGACTAGCGGGATTACCTACGAGCAGTACTTC